The 7 T cell receptor beta chains in this list originate from one sample, sequenced in a study of blood T cell repertoires in COVID-19. Measured with immunoSEQ multiplex PCR; TCRdb has only the in-frame clones, and not every one. The sample has roughly 300,000 clones; approximately 83% are singletons. The source material was PBMCs or T cells enriched from blood (not recorded which). Receptors originate from a middle-aged woman with acute COVID-19.

The CDR3 loop reads CASSPQTYEQYF. Written as DNA, the CDR3 is TGTGCCAGCAGCCCCCAGACCTACGAGCAGTACTTC. V and J are TRBV7-8 and TRBJ2-7; the D is unclear. V lost 5 bases and J lost 2, with 7 bases in between. CDR3 length equals 12 residues. Germline CDR1 SGHVS, CDR2 FQNEAQ.

The chain combines TRBV18 with TRBJ1-1, with 8 bases matching TRBD1. Germline V gene lookup returns CDR1 KGHSH and CDR2 LQKENI. The junction had 12 bases not matched to a gene; V was cut back by 4 bases and J by 5 bases. The CDR3 runs 16 residues. This CDR3 is CASSRNSQGGGTEAFF. The CDR3 DNA follows: TGTGCCAGCTCACGAAACTCACAGGGGGGGGGAACTGAAGCTTTCTTT.

Written as DNA, the CDR3 is TGTGCCAGCAGTTCACCCGGAGGTGGGGATCATCAGCCCCAGCATTTT. Its translation is CASSSPGGGDHQPQHF. The J gene is TRBJ1-5, the V gene TRBV28; D is uncertain. The CDR3 runs 16 residues. Per the germline V gene, CDR1 is MDHEN and CDR2 is SYDVKM. Deletions cut 4 bases from V and 5 bases from J, with 18 bases between.

The chain uses TRBV7-6 and TRBJ2-5; 9 bases are a match to TRBD1. The V gene's germline CDR1 is SGHVS and CDR2 FNYEAQ. V trimming: 1 base; J trimming: 4 bases; junction bases outside the gene matches: 13. The CDR3 contains 18 residues. This CDR3 is CASSLVASGTGPRETQYF. For the CDR3, the DNA is TGTGCCAGCAGCTTAGTTGCTTCCGGGACAGGGCCTCGAGAGACCCAGTACTTC.

The chain carries TRBV5-8 and TRBJ2-7; D is possibly TRBD1 (5 bases). Germline V gene lookup returns CDR1 SGHTS and CDR2 YDEGEE. Trimming cost V 0 bases and J 6 bases, with 13 bases left between them. This CDR3 is built from 14 residues. CDR3 DNA: TGTGCCAGCAGCTTGGGCAGGGTAAGAGGCGAGCAGTACTTC. Translated: CASSLGRVRGEQYF.

The CDR3 spells CASGATRKDRYQETQYF. DNA for the CDR3: TGTGCTAGTGGTGCAACAAGAAAGGACAGGTACCAAGAGACCCAGTACTTC. The V and J genes are TRBV12-5 and TRBJ2-5, with 7 bases that match TRBD1. Germline CDR1 LGHNT, CDR2 FRNRAP. The CDR3 length is 17 residues. The ends lost 5 bases at V and 0 bases at J; junction bases unmatched: 12.

V gene TRBV11-2 combines with J gene TRBJ2-7, with D perhaps matching TRBD2 (7 bases). This CDR3 has 15 amino acids. The germline V gene encodes CDR1 SGHAT and CDR2 FQNNGV. The V end lost 0 bases, the J end lost 2 bases, and 11 bases lay between the germline ends. The CDR3 here is CASSLDPGGAYEQYF. For the CDR3, the DNA is TGTGCCAGCAGCTTAGATCCGGGGGGCGCCTACGAGCAGTACTTC.